This TCR beta chain derives from a study of early T cells in non-severe SARS-CoV-2 infection. The CDR3 runs 15 residues. Germline CDR1 and CDR2: MGHRA and YSYEKL. V was pared by 3 bases and J by 7 bases, with 8 bases of the junction left unmatched. This clonotype was observed once. Its antigen is unknown. Study-wide findings and caveats: VDJdb-based annotation leaned toward anti-spike CD8 responses and missed private and CD4 specificities.

Unique molecular identifiers were affixed to single, distinct cDNA molecules. Each CDR3 protein is one row after TCRdb ran MiXCR on the 5' RACE reads. Here the sample spans about 110,000 distinct CDR3 sequences, around 13% being singletons. The receptor was isolated from an adult who was a healthcare worker with PCR-confirmed SARS-CoV-2 infection or an uninfected control (not recorded which). This material consisted of whole blood, taken at baseline. This chain connects TRBV4-1 to TRBJ2-5; 10 nucleotides agree with TRBD1. Here the CDR3 DNA reads TGCGCCAGCAGCCATACCGGGACAGGGGAGGGGACCCAGTACTTC. Amino acids: CASSHTGTGEGTQYF.